What follows is one TCR beta chain and its context. As yet, its antigen is unknown. Measured with immunoSEQ multiplex PCR; TCRdb has only the in-frame clones, and not every one. The sample lists some 120,000 clones; around 86% were seen once. These data are taken from a study of T cell responses to AZD1222 COVID-19 vaccine. Overall study results and limits: Elevations in Spike-specific TCR breadth and depth followed administration of two AZD1222 doses. Donors were mostly white British, more females; clonal diversity possibly underestimated. Sampling that yielded the repertoires occurred only after the peak T cell response.

This receptor was identified in an adult who received the AZD1222 COVID-19 vaccine. Here the sequenced sample was peripheral blood, taken 28 days after the second AZD1222 dose.

The CDR3 DNA follows: TGTGCCAGCAGTTACGAGGGGACAGGATATTCACCCCTCCACTTT. It codes for CASSYEGTGYSPLHF. This chain joins TRBV6-5 and TRBJ1-6, with 8 bases matching TRBD1. Germline V lookup: CDR1 MNHEY, CDR2 SVGAGI. The V gene end was trimmed by 2 bases and the J gene end by 8 bases; junction bases not matched to a gene: 5. The CDR3 runs to 15 residues.